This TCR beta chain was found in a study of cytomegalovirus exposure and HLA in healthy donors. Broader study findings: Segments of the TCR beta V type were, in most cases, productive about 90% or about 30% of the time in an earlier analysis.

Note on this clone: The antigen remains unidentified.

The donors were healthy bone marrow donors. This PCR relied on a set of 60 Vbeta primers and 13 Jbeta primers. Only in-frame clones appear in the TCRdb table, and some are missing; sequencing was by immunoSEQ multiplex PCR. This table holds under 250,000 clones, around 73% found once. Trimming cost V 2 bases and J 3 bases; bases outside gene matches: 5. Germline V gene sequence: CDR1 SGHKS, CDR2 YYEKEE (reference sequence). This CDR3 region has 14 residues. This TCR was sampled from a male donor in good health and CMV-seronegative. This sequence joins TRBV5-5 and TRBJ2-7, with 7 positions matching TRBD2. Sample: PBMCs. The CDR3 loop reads CASSFGGSSYEQYF. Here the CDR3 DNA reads TGTGCCAGCAGCTTTGGCGGGAGTAGCTACGAGCAGTACTTC.